The clone carrying this T cell receptor (beta chain) was observed a few times. The entry originates in a study of blood T cells in healthy people across ages. The CDR3 is 15 amino acids. CDR1 SGHTA and CDR2 FQGTGA come from the germline V gene. V lost 2 bases and J lost 4; bases outside the gene matches: 5. Using a J-beta primer mix together with a sample-barcoded 5' primer, a second PCR was run for about 6 to 11 cycles. Each CDR3 protein gets one entry after TCRdb re-called the 5' RACE reads with MiXCR. Here the sample spans 600,000 to 1,000,000 distinct CDR3 sequences, over 45% being singletons. J is TRBJ2-5 and V is TRBV7-3; 9 bases match TRBD2. The clonotype originates from a man aged 25-45 years in good health. The sample consisted of blood. The CDR3 nucleotides read TGTGCCAGCAGCTTAGTCGGAGCGGGAGGAGAGACCCAGTACTTC. It codes for CASSLVGAGGETQYF. The full variable domain, completed using reference TRBV7-3 and TRBJ2-5, is GAGVSQTPSNKVTEKGKYVELRCDPISGHTALYWYRQSLGQGPEFLIYFQGTGAADDSGLPNDRFFAVRPEGSVSTLKIQRTERGDSAVYLCASSLVGAGGETQYFGPGTRLLVL.